Each of the 32 T cell receptor beta chains below was sequenced from the same sample in a study of T cells after yellow fever vaccination. Via MiXCR, TCRdb re-called the 5' RACE reads, giving one row per CDR3 protein. The sample holds under 350,000 distinct CDR3 sequences; about 4% are singletons and the top ten take about 26%. Here the sequenced sample was PBMCs, taken 5 days after the yellow fever booster vaccination. The origin of the receptors is a man between 18 and 29 years old who received the YFV17D yellow fever vaccine.

This clonotype was seen at least ten times. The rearrangement uses TRBV3-1 and TRBJ2-1; 7 bases match TRBD1. Losses at the gene ends were 4 bases for V and 6 bases for J; bases not matched to a gene: 6. The CDR3 runs to 14 residues. Germline V gene sequence: CDR1 LGHDT, CDR2 YNNKEL (reference sequence). The CDR3 region is CASSPDRAPNEQFF. The CDR3 DNA is TGTGCCAGCAGCCCCGACAGGGCCCCCAATGAGCAGTTCTTC.

The rearrangement joins TRBV6-5 to TRBJ2-5, with D perhaps matching TRBD2 (7 bases). Germline loops: CDR1 MNHEY, CDR2 SVGAGI. V was shortened by 3 bases and J by 2 bases, with 16 bases between the two germline ends. The CDR3 loop spans 16 amino acids. The CDR3 reads CASSYGLGGAQETQYF. In DNA form, the CDR3 reads TGTGCCAGCAGTTATGGACTAGGGGGGGCGCAAGAGACCCAGTACTTC.

The rearrangement uses TRBV9 and TRBJ2-2, with D possibly TRBD1 on 5 matching bases. V lost 0 bases and J 0 bases, leaving 6 bases between the germline ends. CDR1 SGDLS and CDR2 YYNGEE come from the germline V gene. The CDR3 contains 15 residues. CDR3 nucleotides: TGTGCCAGCAGCGTAGAGGGGACGAACACCGGGGAGCTGTTTTTT. This gives the protein CASSVEGTNTGELFF.

The chain is built from TRBV7-4 and TRBJ2-1; the D gene is possibly TRBD1 (6 bases). Germline CDR1 and CDR2: SGHVT and SQSDAQ. This CDR3 is 15 amino acids long. The V and J ends lost 2 bases and 7 bases respectively, with 15 bases between them. The CDR3 DNA is TGTGCCAGCAGCTTAAGGGGGTGCCCTCGGAATGAGCAGTTCTTC. Residues: CASSLRGCPRNEQFF.

The gene calls are TRBV2 and TRBJ2-6, with TRBD1 matching 7 bases. Germline CDR1 SNHLY, CDR2 FYNNEI. The J segment lost 4 bases and the V segment lost 11 bases, leaving 8 bases of the junction unmatched. The CDR3 is 14 amino acids. As DNA, the CDR3 is TGTGCCGGCACACAGGGGACCGGGGCCAACGTCCTGACTTTC. It codes for CAGTQGTGANVLTF.

In this sample, this clonotype turned up many times. The chain employs TRBV7-6 and TRBJ2-2; TRBD1 matches 7 bases. Trimming removed 5 bases from V and 4 bases from J; junction bases left unmatched: 7. This CDR3 contains 15 residues. Germline lookup yields CDR1 SGHVS and CDR2 FNYEAQ. The CDR3 here is CASSPGTAGTGELFF. The CDR3 DNA reads as TGTGCCAGCAGCCCTGGGACAGCAGGCACCGGGGAGCTGTTTTTT.

This clonotype was detected a few times. The chain carries TRBV6-2 or TRBV6-3 and TRBJ1-5, with D possibly TRBD1 on 5 matching bases. The CDR3 has 14 amino acids. The germline V gene has CDR1 MNHEY and CDR2 SVGEGT. Between the trimmed V and J ends, which lost 4 bases and 7 bases, there was a span of 14 bases. Here the CDR3 reads CASSFRRVEQPQHF. The CDR3 bases are TGTGCCAGCAGTTTCCGCAGGGTAGAGCAGCCCCAGCATTTT.

This clonotype was seen a few times. V gene TRBV5-5 combines with J gene TRBJ1-4; D is unclear. The CDR3 totals 13 residues. From germline, CDR1 is SGHKS and CDR2 YYEKEE (reference sequence). V lost 4 bases to trimming and J lost 7 bases, with 11 bases between them. Written as DNA, the CDR3 is TGTGCCAGCAGCCGCTCGGCGGTTGAAAAACTGTTTTTT. Its translation is CASSRSAVEKLFF.

The table lists this clonotype with many counts. V usage is TRBV5-1 and J usage is TRBJ1-2; a possible D gene is TRBD1 (5 bases). Germline lookup yields CDR1 SGHRS and CDR2 YFSETQ. The CDR3 loop spans 12 amino acids. The V and J ends lost 0 bases and 6 bases respectively, with 6 bases between them. The CDR3 DNA is TGCGCCAGCAGCTTGGCCAGGGATGGCTACACCTTC. Its protein is CASSLARDGYTF. Full variable domain (rest looked up from reference TRBV5-1 and TRBJ1-2): KAGVTQTPRYLIKTRGQQVTLSCSPISGHRSVSWYQQTPGQGLQFLFEYFSETQRNKGNFPGRFSGRQFSNSRSEMNVSTLELGDSALYLCASSLARDGYTFGSGTRLTVV.

DNA of the CDR3: TGCGCCAGCAGTCACTCCGGGACAGGGTGCGACAATGAGCAGTTCTTC. Translation: CASSHSGTGCDNEQFF. This chain joins TRBV23-1 and TRBJ2-1; 9 bases agree with TRBD1. TRBV23-1 is an ORF for which the function is uncertain. The V segment lost 3 bases and the J segment 5 bases; nucleotides outside the gene matches: 8. This CDR3 spans 16 amino acids.

This clonotype was seen a handful of times. The rearrangement links TRBV11-3 to TRBJ2-1, with 10 positions matching TRBD1. Per the germline V gene, CDR1 is SGHNT and CDR2 is YENEEA. CDR3 length equals 15 residues. Unmatched junction bases numbered 8, after V lost 2 bases and J lost 10 bases. CDR3 in amino acids: CASSLTGTGVGEQFF. The CDR3, as DNA: TGTGCCAGCAGCTTAACCGGGACAGGGGTGGGAGAGCAGTTCTTC.

The genes are TRBV19 and TRBJ2-3; 10 nucleotides line up with TRBD2. V lost 6 bases to trimming and J lost 3 bases; unmatched junction nucleotides: 6. The germline V gene has CDR1 LNHDA and CDR2 SQIVND (reference sequence). This CDR3 contains 15 residues. CDR3 in DNA: TGTGCCAGTAGGACAGCGGGGGGGCCAACAGATACGCAGTATTTT. Amino acid sequence: CASRTAGGPTDTQYF.

This clonotype was observed a handful of times. The CDR3 here is CASSRDPRGEQYF. As DNA, the CDR3 is TGTGCCAGCAGCAGGGACCCCAGGGGAGAGCAGTACTTC. V gene TRBV12-3 or TRBV12-4 combines with J gene TRBJ2-7; D is possibly TRBD1 (6 bases). The V end was cut by 6 bases, the J end by 7 bases, with 16 bases between. The CDR3 is 13 residues long.

This clonotype was recorded at least ten times. CDR3 in amino acids: CASSLGTATGYEQYF. The CDR3 DNA follows: TGTGCCAGCAGTTTAGGCACGGCGACAGGGTACGAGCAGTACTTC. This rearrangement joins TRBV28 to TRBJ2-7; 7 bases map to TRBD1. V was pared by 2 bases and J by 4 bases, with 8 bases of the junction left unmatched. CDR1 and CDR2 (germline): MDHEN, SYDVKM. The CDR3 length is 15 residues.

This clonotype turned up a few times. CDR3: CSAGATNEKLFF. The DNA of the CDR3 is TGCAGCGCAGGGGCAACTAATGAAAAACTGTTTTTT. This chain connects TRBV29-1 to TRBJ1-4, with D maybe TRBD1 (6 bases). The V gene's germline CDR1 is SQVTM and CDR2 ANQGSEA. There are 12 residues in the CDR3. Trimming cost V 7 bases and J 0 bases, with 6 bases left between them.

This clonotype was observed a handful of times. The CDR3 is CASSKRETGGSNEKLFF. CDR3 bases: TGTGCCAGCAGCAAACGGGAAACAGGGGGCTCGAACGAAAAACTGTTTTTT. This chain joins TRBV21-1 and TRBJ1-4; TRBD1, the table's D call, was not compared with the DNA. TRBV21-1 is a pseudogene segment. The CDR3 spans 17 residues.

This clonotype turned up a few times. The chain combines TRBV11-2 with TRBJ2-3; a possible D gene is TRBD2 (6 bases). Per germline, CDR1 SGHAT and CDR2 FQNNGV. This CDR3 spans 13 amino acids. Trimming took off 5 bases at V and 4 bases at J, with 10 bases between the two ends. The CDR3 nucleotides read TGTGCCAGCAGCCAATCGGGGGCAGATACGCAGTATTTT. Protein: CASSQSGADTQYF. Full variable domain (outside the CDR3, taken from reference TRBV11-2 and TRBJ2-3): EAGVAQSPRYKIIEKRQSVAFWCNPISGHATLYWYQQILGQGPKLLIQFQNNGVVDDSQLPKDRFSAERLKGVDSTLKIQPAKLEDSAVYLCASSQSGADTQYFGPGTRLTVL.

This clonotype showed up just a few times. The V call is TRBV6-5, the J call TRBJ2-1; TRBD1 agrees at 8 bases. The ends lost 1 base at V and 7 bases at J; junction bases unmatched: 15. CDR1 and CDR2 from the germline V gene are MNHEY and SVGAGI. The CDR3 runs 18 residues. This chain's CDR3 is CASSYLRAPGGEGNEQFF. CDR3 nucleotide sequence: TGTGCCAGCAGTTACTTAAGGGCCCCAGGGGGCGAGGGGAATGAGCAGTTCTTC.

This clonotype showed up many times. The chain couples TRBV5-8 to TRBJ2-7, with a weak D call TRBD1 (5 bases). Germline V CDR1 and CDR2: SGHTS, YDEGEE. Trimming left V 0 bases short and J 10 bases short, with 17 bases between. The CDR3 consists of 14 residues. CDR3 bases: TGTGCCAGCAGCTTGGCCCTAGGGGATTCCCGCCAGTACGTC. Translated: CASSLALGDSRQYV.

In its sample, this clonotype was seen many times. V is TRBV2 and J is TRBJ2-7; tentative D call: TRBD1 (6 bases). The CDR3 loop spans 13 amino acids. Trimming removed 7 bases at V and 0 bases at J, with 10 bases between. CDR1 is SNHLY, CDR2 FYNNEI, per germline. The CDR3 loop reads CASTRQDSYEQYF. The CDR3 region has the DNA TGTGCCAGCACCCGACAGGACTCCTACGAGCAGTACTTC.

This clonotype was detected a few times. The junction departs from the called germline gene at one end, perhaps through a read error. The gene calls are TRBV2 and TRBJ2-1; perhaps TRBD2 as D (5 bases). CDR1 is SNHLY and CDR2 is FYNNEI in the germline V gene. The CDR3 is made up of 13 amino acids. Here the CDR3 DNA reads TGTGCCAGCAGTGTCGGTGGGGAGATCCGTATTTACTTC. This sequence encodes CASSVGGEIRIYF.

This clonotype was seen at least ten times. The chain links TRBV7-9 to TRBJ2-4; 10 bases agree with TRBD1. The CDR3 consists of 15 residues. In germline, CDR1 is SEHNR, CDR2 FQNEAQ (reference sequence). The junction had 8 bases not matched to a gene; V was cut back by 5 bases and J by 7 bases. The chain's CDR3 is CASSPGTGELNIQYF. CDR3 nucleotides: TGTGCCAGCAGCCCTGGGACAGGGGAGCTGAACATTCAGTACTTC.

This clonotype came up many times. This rearrangement joins TRBV5-1 to TRBJ2-3; weak D call: TRBD1 (5 bases). V gave up 4 bases and J gave up 5 bases, with 14 bases separating them. This CDR3 is built from 14 residues. Germline assignment: CDR1 SGHRS and CDR2 YFSETQ. The CDR3 nucleotides read TGCGCCAGCAGCCCAGAAGGGGTGGAAGATACGCAGTATTTT. Amino acids: CASSPEGVEDTQYF.

The chain carries TRBV28 and TRBJ1-2; 7 bases match TRBD1. This CDR3 has 14 residues. CDR1 is MDHEN, CDR2 SYDVKM, per germline. V lost 6 bases and J lost 4; bases outside the gene matches: 8. CDR3 amino acids: CASSPSDRAYGYTF. In DNA form, the CDR3 reads TGTGCCAGCAGCCCATCCGACAGGGCCTATGGCTACACCTTC.

The gene calls are TRBV9 and TRBJ1-2; unclear D gene. The CDR3 extends over 14 amino acids. V shed 0 bases and J shed 0 bases, with 6 bases lying between them. CDR1 and CDR2 (germline): SGDLS, YYNGEE. The CDR3 is CASSVDRTNYGYTF. The CDR3 DNA reads as TGTGCCAGCAGCGTAGACCGAACTAACTATGGCTACACCTTC.

V gene TRBV5-1 combines with J gene TRBJ2-3; 7 bases are shared with TRBD2. The ends lost 0 bases at V and 4 bases at J; junction bases unmatched: 8. CDR1 is SGHRS, CDR2 YFSETQ, per germline. The CDR3 runs 16 residues. Here the CDR3 reads CASSLGGDYSADTQYF. CDR3 coding DNA: TGCGCCAGCAGCTTGGGAGGGGACTACTCCGCAGATACGCAGTATTTT.

This clonotype has ten or more counts. The rearrangement joins TRBV5-4 to TRBJ2-1; 7 bases map to TRBD2. Germline-derived CDR1 and CDR2 are SGHNT and YYREEE (reference sequence). CDR3 length: 15 amino acids. Trimming took 0 bases from V and 4 from J; bases not matched to a gene: 4. In DNA, the CDR3 is TGTGCCAGCAGCTTGGAAGCTAGCGGTTACAATGAGCAGTTCTTC. Its translation: CASSLEASGYNEQFF.

This chain links TRBV5-6 with TRBJ1-6; D not certain. Per the germline V gene, CDR1 is SGHDT and CDR2 is YYEEEE. V dropped 6 bases and J dropped 8 bases, with 18 bases sitting between them. The CDR3 is made up of 15 amino acids. As DNA, the CDR3 is TGTGCCAGCAACCTTTGGAGAAGGGTCCATTCACCCCTCCACTTT. It specifies CASNLWRRVHSPLHF. Supplemented by reference TRBV5-6 and TRBJ1-6, the full variable domain reads DAGVTQSPTHLIKTRGQQVTLRCSPKSGHDTVSWYQQALGQGPQFIFQYYEEEERQRGNFPDRFSGHQFPNYSSELNVNALLLGDSALYLCASNLWRRVHSPLHFGNGTRLTVT.

This clonotype was found many times. The V call is TRBV12-3 or TRBV12-4, the J call TRBJ1-1, with D tentatively TRBD1 (5 bases). The CDR3 totals 12 residues. V was trimmed by 6 bases and J by 2 bases, leaving 7 bases between them. The CDR3 DNA reads TGTGCCAGCAGCCGGACAAACACTGAAGCTTTCTTT. Its protein product is CASSRTNTEAFF.

This chain links TRBV7-2 with TRBJ1-2, with TRBD1 as a possible D gene (5 bases). Germline V gene lookup returns CDR1 SGHTA and CDR2 FQGNSA. Trimming shortened V by 0 bases and J by 4 bases, and 9 bases separated the two germline ends. The CDR3 covers 14 residues. CDR3 in amino acids: CASSLAGTTYGYTF. In nucleotides, the CDR3 is TGTGCCAGCAGCTTAGCCGGGACGACCTATGGCTACACCTTC.

This clonotype was seen a few times. The chain carries TRBV11-3 and TRBJ2-2; the D call may be TRBD1 or TRBD2 (5 bases each). Germline V lookup: CDR1 SGHNT, CDR2 YENEEA. Trimming removed 0 bases from V and 7 bases from J, with 12 bases in between. The length of the CDR3 is 15 residues. Here the CDR3 reads CASSLERGRGGELFF. The CDR3 nucleotides are TGTGCCAGCAGCTTAGAGAGGGGCCGCGGCGGGGAGCTGTTTTTT.

This clonotype was picked up a small number of times. The germline gene is not matched at one end of the junction; a read error may be the cause. The gene calls are TRBV15 and TRBJ2-5; the D gene is possibly TRBD1 (6 bases). The CDR3 is 16 residues long. The germline gives CDR1 LNHNV, CDR2 YYDKDF (reference sequence). In DNA, the CDR3 is TGTGCCACCAGCAGAGATCGGGGCCGGGACATCTCCCACCTTAGCTTC. Protein product: CATSRDRGRDISHLSF.